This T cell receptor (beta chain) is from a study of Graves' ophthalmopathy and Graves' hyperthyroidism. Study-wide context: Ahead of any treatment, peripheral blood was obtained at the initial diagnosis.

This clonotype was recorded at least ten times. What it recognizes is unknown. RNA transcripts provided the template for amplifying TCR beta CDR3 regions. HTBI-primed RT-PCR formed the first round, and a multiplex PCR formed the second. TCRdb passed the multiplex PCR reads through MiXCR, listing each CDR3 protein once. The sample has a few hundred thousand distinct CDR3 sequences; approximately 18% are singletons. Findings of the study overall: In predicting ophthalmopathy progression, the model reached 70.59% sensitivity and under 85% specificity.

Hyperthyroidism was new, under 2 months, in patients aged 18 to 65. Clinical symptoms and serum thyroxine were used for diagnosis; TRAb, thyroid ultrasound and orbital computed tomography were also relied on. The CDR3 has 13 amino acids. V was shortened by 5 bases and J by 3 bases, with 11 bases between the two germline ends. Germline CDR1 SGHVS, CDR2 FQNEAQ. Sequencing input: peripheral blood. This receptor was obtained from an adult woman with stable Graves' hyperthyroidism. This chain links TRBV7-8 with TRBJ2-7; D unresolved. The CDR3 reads CASSLPELYEQYF. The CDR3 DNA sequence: TGTGCCAGCAGCCTACCAGAACTCTACGAGCAGTACTTC.